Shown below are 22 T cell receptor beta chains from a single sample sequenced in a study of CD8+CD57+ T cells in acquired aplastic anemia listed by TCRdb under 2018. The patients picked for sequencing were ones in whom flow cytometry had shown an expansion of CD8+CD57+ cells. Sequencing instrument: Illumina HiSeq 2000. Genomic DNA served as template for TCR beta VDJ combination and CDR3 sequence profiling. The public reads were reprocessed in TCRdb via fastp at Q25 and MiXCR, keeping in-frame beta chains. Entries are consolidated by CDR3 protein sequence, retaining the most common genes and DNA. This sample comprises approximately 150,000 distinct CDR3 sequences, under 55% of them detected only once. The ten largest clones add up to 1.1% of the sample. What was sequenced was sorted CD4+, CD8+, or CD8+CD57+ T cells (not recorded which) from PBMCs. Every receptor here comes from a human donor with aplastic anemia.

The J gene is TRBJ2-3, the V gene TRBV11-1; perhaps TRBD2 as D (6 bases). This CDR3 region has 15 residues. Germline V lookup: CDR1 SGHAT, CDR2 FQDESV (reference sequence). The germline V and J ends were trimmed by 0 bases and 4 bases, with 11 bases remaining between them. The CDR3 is CASSLASGGPDTQYF. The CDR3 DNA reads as TGTGCCAGCAGCTTAGCCAGCGGAGGGCCAGATACGCAGTATTTT.

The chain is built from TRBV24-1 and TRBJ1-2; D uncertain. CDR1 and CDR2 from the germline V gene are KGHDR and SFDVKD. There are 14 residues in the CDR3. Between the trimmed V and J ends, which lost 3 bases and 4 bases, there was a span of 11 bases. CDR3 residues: CATSDPSQRYGYTF. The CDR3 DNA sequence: TGTGCCACCAGTGATCCCTCCCAGCGCTATGGCTACACCTTC.

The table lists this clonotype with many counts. The CDR3 reads CASDFSGQTHSWRANVLTF. Here the CDR3 DNA reads TGTGCCAGCGATTTCAGTGGACAGACACATAGTTGGAGGGCCAACGTCCTGACTTTC. The gene calls are TRBV12-3 or TRBV12-4 and TRBJ2-6; TRBD1 might be the D (6 bases). Trimming took 8 bases from V and 5 from J, leaving 28 bases between them. The CDR3 consists of 19 residues.

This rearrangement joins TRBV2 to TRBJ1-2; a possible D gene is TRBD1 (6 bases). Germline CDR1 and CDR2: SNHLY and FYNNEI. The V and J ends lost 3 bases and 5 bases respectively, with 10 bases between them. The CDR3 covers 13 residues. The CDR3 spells CASSDGTPYGYTF. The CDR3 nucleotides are TGTGCCAGCAGTGACGGGACACCTTATGGCTACACCTTC.

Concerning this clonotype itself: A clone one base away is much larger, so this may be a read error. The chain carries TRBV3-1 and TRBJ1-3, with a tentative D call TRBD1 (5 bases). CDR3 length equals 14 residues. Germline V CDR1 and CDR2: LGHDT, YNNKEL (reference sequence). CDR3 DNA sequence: TGTGCCAGCAGCGAAAGACAGTATGGAGACACCATATATTTT. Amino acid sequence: CASSERQYGDTIYF. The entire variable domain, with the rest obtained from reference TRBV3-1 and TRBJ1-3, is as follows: DTAVSQTPKYLVTQMGNDKSIKCEQNLGHDTMYWYKQDSKKFLKIMFSYNNKELIINETVPNRFSPKSPDKAHLNLHINSLELGDSAVYFCASSERQYGDTIYFGEGSWLTVV.

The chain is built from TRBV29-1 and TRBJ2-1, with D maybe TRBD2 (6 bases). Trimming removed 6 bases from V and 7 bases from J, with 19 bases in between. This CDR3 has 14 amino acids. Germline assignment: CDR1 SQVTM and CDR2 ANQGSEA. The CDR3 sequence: CSVGGSDSGNEQFF. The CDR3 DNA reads TGCAGCGTAGGAGGGTCAGACAGTGGGAATGAGCAGTTCTTC.

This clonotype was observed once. The CDR3 DNA reads as TGTGCCAGCAGCTTCGAAGGGAAGCTTCACGAGCAGTACTTC. The encoded protein is CASSFEGKLHEQYF. The genes are TRBV7-9 and TRBJ2-7, with no clear D. Trimming stripped 3 bases from V and 5 bases from J, with 14 bases between. CDR3 length equals 14 residues. Germline lookup yields CDR1 SEHNR and CDR2 FQNEAQ (reference sequence).

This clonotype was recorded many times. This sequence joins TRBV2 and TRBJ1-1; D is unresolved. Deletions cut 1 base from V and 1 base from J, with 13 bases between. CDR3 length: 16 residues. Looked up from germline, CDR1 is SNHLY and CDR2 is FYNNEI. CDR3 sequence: CASSEVGRSRNTEAFF. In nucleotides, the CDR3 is TGTGCCAGCAGTGAAGTGGGAAGGTCGAGGAACACTGAAGCTTTCTTT.

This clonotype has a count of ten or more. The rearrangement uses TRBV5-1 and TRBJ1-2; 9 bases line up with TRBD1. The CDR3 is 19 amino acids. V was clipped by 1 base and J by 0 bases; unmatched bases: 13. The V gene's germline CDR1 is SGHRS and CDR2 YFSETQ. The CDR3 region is CASSLTQDRGLTANYGYTF. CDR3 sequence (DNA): TGCGCCAGCAGCTTGACGCAGGACAGGGGTTTAACAGCTAACTATGGCTACACCTTC.

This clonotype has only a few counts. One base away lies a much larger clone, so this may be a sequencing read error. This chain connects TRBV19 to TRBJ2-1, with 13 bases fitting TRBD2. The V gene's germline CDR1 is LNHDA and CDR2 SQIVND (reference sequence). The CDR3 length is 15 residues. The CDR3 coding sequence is TGTGCCAGTGCACTGACTAGCGGGGGGTACAATGAGCAGCTCTTC. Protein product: CASALTSGGYNEQLF.

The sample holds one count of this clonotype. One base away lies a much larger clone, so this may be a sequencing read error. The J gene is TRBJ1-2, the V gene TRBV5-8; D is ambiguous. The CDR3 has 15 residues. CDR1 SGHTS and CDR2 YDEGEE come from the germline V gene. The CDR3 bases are TGTGCCGGCAGCTTGGCCACCGTCAGCAAGAGTGGCTACACCTTC. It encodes CAGSLATVSKSGYTF.

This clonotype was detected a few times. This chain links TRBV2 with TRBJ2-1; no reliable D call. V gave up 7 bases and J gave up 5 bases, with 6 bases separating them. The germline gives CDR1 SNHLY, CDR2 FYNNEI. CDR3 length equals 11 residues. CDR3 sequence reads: CASTLDNEQFF. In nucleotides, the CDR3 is TGTGCCAGCACTTTGGACAATGAGCAGTTCTTC.

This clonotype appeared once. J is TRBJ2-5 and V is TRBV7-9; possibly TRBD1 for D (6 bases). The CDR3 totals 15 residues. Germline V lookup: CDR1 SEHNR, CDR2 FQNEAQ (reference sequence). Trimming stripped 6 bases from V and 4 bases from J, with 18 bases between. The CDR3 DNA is TGTGCCAGCAGGGCACAGGGTTCTCGTAGAGAGACCCAGTACTTC. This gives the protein CASRAQGSRRETQYF.

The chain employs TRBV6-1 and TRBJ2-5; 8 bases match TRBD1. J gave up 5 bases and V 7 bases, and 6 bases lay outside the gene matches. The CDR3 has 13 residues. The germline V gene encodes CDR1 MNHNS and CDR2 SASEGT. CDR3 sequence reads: CASTRTGWETQYF. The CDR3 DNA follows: TGTGCCAGCACTCGGACAGGGTGGGAGACCCAGTACTTC.

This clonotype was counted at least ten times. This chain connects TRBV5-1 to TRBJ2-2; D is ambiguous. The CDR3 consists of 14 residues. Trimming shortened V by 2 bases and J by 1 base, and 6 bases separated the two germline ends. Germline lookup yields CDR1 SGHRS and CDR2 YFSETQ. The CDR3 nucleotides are TGCGCCAGCAGCTTAGGAAGGAACACCGGGGAGCTGTTTTTT. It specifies CASSLGRNTGELFF.

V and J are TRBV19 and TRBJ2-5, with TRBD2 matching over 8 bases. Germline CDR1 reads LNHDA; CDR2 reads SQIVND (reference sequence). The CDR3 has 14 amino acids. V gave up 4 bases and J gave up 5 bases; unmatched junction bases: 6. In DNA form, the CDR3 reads TGTGCCAGTAGTAACACCGGGGGGGCCGAGACCCAGTACTTC. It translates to CASSNTGGAETQYF.

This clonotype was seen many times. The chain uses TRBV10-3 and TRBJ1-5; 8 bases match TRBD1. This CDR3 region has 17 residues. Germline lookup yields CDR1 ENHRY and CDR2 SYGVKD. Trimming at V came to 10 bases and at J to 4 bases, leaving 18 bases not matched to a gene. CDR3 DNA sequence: TGTGCCAGCACTGGGGGACAGGAGTCTGCCCCGAATCAGCCCCAGCATTTT. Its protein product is CASTGGQESAPNQPQHF.

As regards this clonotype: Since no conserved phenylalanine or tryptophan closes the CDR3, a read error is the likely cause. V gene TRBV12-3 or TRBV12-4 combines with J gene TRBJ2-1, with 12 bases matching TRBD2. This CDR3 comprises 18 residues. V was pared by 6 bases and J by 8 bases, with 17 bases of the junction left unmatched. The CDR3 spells CASRHTGLAGADGYEQFL. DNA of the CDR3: TGTGCCAGCAGGCATACGGGACTAGCGGGCGCCGACGGGTATGAGCAGTTCCTC.

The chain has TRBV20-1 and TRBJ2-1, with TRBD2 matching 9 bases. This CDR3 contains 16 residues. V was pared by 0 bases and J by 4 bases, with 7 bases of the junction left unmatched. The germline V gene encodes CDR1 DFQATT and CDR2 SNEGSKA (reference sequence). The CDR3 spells CSARDLAGTQYNEQFF. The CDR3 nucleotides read TGCAGTGCTAGAGATCTAGCGGGGACCCAATACAATGAGCAGTTCTTC.

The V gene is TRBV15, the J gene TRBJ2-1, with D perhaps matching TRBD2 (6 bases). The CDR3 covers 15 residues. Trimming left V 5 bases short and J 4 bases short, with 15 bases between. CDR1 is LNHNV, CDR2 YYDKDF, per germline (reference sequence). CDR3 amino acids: CATSLTGTEYNEQFF. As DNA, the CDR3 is TGTGCCACCAGCCTCACCGGGACTGAGTACAATGAGCAGTTCTTC.

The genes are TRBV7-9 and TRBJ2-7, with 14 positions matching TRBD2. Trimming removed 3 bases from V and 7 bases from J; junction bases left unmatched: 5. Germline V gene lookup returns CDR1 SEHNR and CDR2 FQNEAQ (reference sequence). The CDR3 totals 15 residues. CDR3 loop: CASSLTSGGAGEQYF. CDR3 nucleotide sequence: TGTGCCAGCAGCTTGACTAGCGGGGGGGCCGGGGAGCAGTACTTC. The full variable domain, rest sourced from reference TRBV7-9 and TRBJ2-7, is DTGVSQNPRHKITKRGQNVTFRCDPISEHNRLYWYRQTLGQGPEFLTYFQNEAQLEKSRLLSDRFSAERPKGSFSTLEIQRTEQGDSAMYLCASSLTSGGAGEQYFGPGTRLTVT.

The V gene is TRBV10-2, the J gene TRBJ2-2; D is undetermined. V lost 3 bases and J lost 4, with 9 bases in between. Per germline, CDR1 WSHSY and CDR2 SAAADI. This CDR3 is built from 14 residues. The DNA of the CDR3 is TGCGCCAGCAGTGAACTGACGGCCACCGGGGAGCTGTTTTTT. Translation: CASSELTATGELFF.